This record concerns one T cell receptor beta chain sequence. Profiled with immunoSEQ multiplex PCR; TCRdb holds only in-frame clones, not every one. The sample records about 1.1 million clones, approximately 75% being singletons. These data belong to a study of shared clonotypes between healthy human individuals. The CDR3 extends over 13 amino acids. The V end lost 1 base, the J end lost 7 bases, and 10 bases lay between the germline ends. Germline V gives CDR1 SNHLY, CDR2 FYNNEI. Every donor was a Caucasian adult from Nashville, Tennessee. This receptor was obtained from a man aged 18-30 years in good health. Some clones in this sample may be carry-over from other donors' samples. The chain recombines TRBV2 with TRBJ1-2; D perhaps matches TRBD1 (6 bases). The sequencing sample was made of memory CD4+ T cells from PBMCs. As to subset: CD45RA-negative fraction. CDR3 sequence (DNA): TGTGCCAGCAGTGAAGAGGGGGTACGTGGCTACACCTTC. This codes for CASSEEGVRGYTF.